The 5 T cell receptor beta chains given below trace back to one sample, sequenced in a study of cytomegalovirus exposure and HLA in healthy donors (dated 2017 in TCRdb). To prepare the library, the immunoSEQ multiplex PCR assay was applied. For the multiplex PCR, a mixture combining 60 forward primers for TCR Vbeta segments and 13 reverse primers for TCR Jbeta segments was used. The table comes from immuneACCESS by way of TCRdb, which keeps in-frame sequences with V and J called. Part of the clones is missing from these tables; in studies checked, under half for an unresolved V gene and the rest for unknown reasons. Per the sample table, the count is just over 80,000 clones. The top ten clonotypes cover 1.1% of the sample. Sequencing was carried out using PBMCs. These receptors were taken from a woman aged 25 to 45 in good health and CMV-seronegative.

To note about this clone: In the same sample, other DNA sequences code for this CDR3. V and J are TRBV27 and TRBJ1-6; weak D call: TRBD1 (5 bases). V gave up 3 bases and J gave up 14 bases, with 23 bases separating them. Germline CDR1 reads MNHEY; CDR2 reads SMNVEV (reference sequence). This CDR3 is built from 16 residues. Written as DNA, the CDR3 is TGTGCCAGCAGTTTTCCCCCTGACAGCCCGATTGGGTCCCTCCACTTT. Encoded protein: CASSFPPDSPIGSLHF.

The chain joins TRBV5-5 to TRBJ1-1; TRBD1 matches at 9 bases. CDR3 length equals 15 residues. The V gene's germline CDR1 is SGHKS and CDR2 YYEKEE (reference sequence). Germline trimming cut 0 bases from V and 4 bases from J; bases unmatched to any gene: 4. The CDR3 DNA sequence: TGTGCCAGCAGCTTGGCGCTACAGGGGGCCACTGAAGCTTTCTTT. This sequence encodes CASSLALQGATEAFF.

This chain joins TRBV6-5 and TRBJ1-1; maybe TRBD1 (5 bases). The germline V gene has CDR1 MNHEY and CDR2 SVGAGI. The CDR3 length is 15 residues. The V gene lost 0 bases and the J gene lost 1 base, with 9 bases spanning the gap. The CDR3 DNA is TGTGCCAGCAGTTACTCGAAAAGGGGGAACACTGAAGCTTTCTTT. Its translation: CASSYSKRGNTEAFF.

The rearrangement joins TRBV7-8 to TRBJ1-1; perhaps TRBD1 as D (5 bases). V lost 0 bases to trimming and J lost 6 bases, with 11 bases between them. The CDR3 extends over 14 amino acids. Germline-derived CDR1 and CDR2 are SGHVS and FQNEAQ. CDR3: CASSLAGVNAEAFF. The CDR3 DNA follows: TGTGCCAGCAGCTTAGCAGGGGTTAACGCTGAAGCTTTCTTT. The variable domain in full, completed from reference TRBV7-8 and TRBJ1-1, reads GAGVSQSPRYKVAKRGQDVALRCDPISGHVSLFWYQQALGQGPEFLTYFQNEAQLDKSGLPSDRFFAERPEGSVSTLKIQRTQQEDSAVYLCASSLAGVNAEAFFGQGTRLTVV.

J is TRBJ2-1 and V is TRBV11-2; D not resolved. V lost 5 bases, J lost 7 bases, and 9 bases lay in between. CDR1 SGHAT and CDR2 FQNNGV come from the germline V gene. This CDR3 has 12 amino acids. The CDR3 is CASSPSRNEQFF. CDR3 nucleotides: TGTGCCAGCAGCCCCTCGAGAAATGAGCAGTTCTTC. Full variable domain (rest looked up from reference TRBV11-2 and TRBJ2-1): EAGVAQSPRYKIIEKRQSVAFWCNPISGHATLYWYQQILGQGPKLLIQFQNNGVVDDSQLPKDRFSAERLKGVDSTLKIQPAKLEDSAVYLCASSPSRNEQFFGPGTRLTVL.